These 19 T cell receptor beta chains came from one sample sequenced in a study of T cells after yellow fever vaccination. TCRdb reprocessed the 5' RACE reads with MiXCR, giving one entry per CDR3 protein. The sample consists of some 550,000 distinct CDR3 sequences, about 19% of them appearing once. The source material was PBMCs, sampled 15 days after the yellow fever booster vaccination. These TCRs come from a man between 25 and 39 years old who received the YFV17D yellow fever vaccine.

In this sample, this clonotype turned up many times. This CDR3 reads CASSILAGEQFF. The CDR3 region has the DNA TGTGCCAGTAGTATACTAGCTGGTGAGCAGTTCTTC. This chain joins TRBV19 and TRBJ2-1; tentatively, D is TRBD2 (5 bases). V lost 2 bases and J 9 bases, leaving 8 bases between the germline ends. Per germline, CDR1 LNHDA and CDR2 SQIVND (reference sequence). CDR3 length equals 12 residues.

In this sample, this clonotype turned up a few times. This rearrangement joins TRBV5-1 to TRBJ2-3; D is tentatively TRBD1 or TRBD2 (5 bases each). From germline, CDR1 is SGHRS and CDR2 YFSETQ. The CDR3 totals 16 residues. V was clipped by 0 bases and J by 0 bases, with 11 bases between them. The CDR3 DNA reads as TGCGCCAGCAGCTTGGCTCGGGGCGGTAGCACAGATACGCAGTATTTT. It translates to CASSLARGGSTDTQYF.

A single count supports this clonotype. The V and J genes are TRBV20-1 and TRBJ2-5, with D uncertain. Germline CDR1 DFQATT, CDR2 SNEGSKA (reference sequence). The CDR3 runs 13 residues. With 0 bases removed from V and 0 bases from J, the gap between germline ends came to 5 bases. CDR3 DNA: TGCAGTGCTAGAGAACTGGACCAAGAGACCCAGTACTTC. Translation: CSARELDQETQYF.

The rearrangement joins TRBV12-5 to TRBJ2-2; D is perhaps TRBD2 (5 bases). The CDR3 has 11 amino acids. Between the trimmed V and J ends, which lost 10 bases and 5 bases, there was a span of 8 bases. CDR1 is LGHNT, CDR2 FRNRAP, per germline. The CDR3 DNA is TGTGCTACCGGGGAGACCGGGGAGCTGTTTTTT. It translates to CATGETGELFF.

This clonotype was seen only a few times. This chain links TRBV29-1 with TRBJ2-1; 10 nucleotides agree with TRBD2. The CDR3 is 13 amino acids. Trimming removed 4 bases from V and 10 bases from J; junction bases left unmatched: 7. Germline V gene sequence: CDR1 SQVTM, CDR2 ANQGSEA. The CDR3 spells CSVVSSGRQEQFF. The CDR3 nucleotides are TGCAGCGTTGTTTCTAGCGGGAGACAAGAGCAGTTCTTC.

The chain employs TRBV7-9 and TRBJ2-7; TRBD2 might be the D (6 bases). V gave up 4 bases and J gave up 4 bases, with 23 bases separating them. Germline-derived CDR1 and CDR2 are SEHNR and FQNEAQ (reference sequence). This CDR3 comprises 17 residues. CDR3 DNA sequence: TGTGCCAGCAGCTCCCACACCCTAGCGTTGGGGAAATACGAGCAGTACTTC. It is translated as CASSSHTLALGKYEQYF.

The J gene is TRBJ2-3, the V gene TRBV7-2; no definite D call. Trimming cost V 4 bases and J 1 base, with 6 bases left between them. Germline-derived CDR1 and CDR2 are SGHTA and FQGNSA. The CDR3 runs 13 residues. The CDR3 reads CASSSVRTDTQYF. CDR3 DNA sequence: TGTGCCAGCAGCTCCGTCCGCACAGATACGCAGTATTTT. The whole variable domain, filled in from reference TRBV7-2 and TRBJ2-3, reads GAGVSQSPSNKVTEKGKDVELRCDPISGHTALYWYRQSLGQGLEFLIYFQGNSAPDKSGLPSDRFSAERTGGSVSTLTIQRTQQEDSAVYLCASSSVRTDTQYFGPGTRLTVL.

The rearrangement links TRBV11-2 to TRBJ2-5, with D perhaps matching TRBD2 (7 bases). The V gene's germline CDR1 is SGHAT and CDR2 FQNNGV. The CDR3 runs to 15 residues. Between the trimmed V and J ends, which lost 3 bases and 3 bases, there was a span of 14 bases. CDR3 amino acids: CASSLGGGDKETQYF. The CDR3 DNA sequence: TGTGCCAGCAGCTTGGGAGGGGGTGATAAAGAGACCCAGTACTTC. Full variable domain (remainder filled in from reference TRBV11-2 and TRBJ2-5): EAGVAQSPRYKIIEKRQSVAFWCNPISGHATLYWYQQILGQGPKLLIQFQNNGVVDDSQLPKDRFSAERLKGVDSTLKIQPAKLEDSAVYLCASSLGGGDKETQYFGPGTRLLVL.

V and J are TRBV15 and TRBJ2-2; 12 nucleotides line up with TRBD2. CDR3 length equals 18 residues. Germline V CDR1 and CDR2: LNHNV, YYDKDF (reference sequence). J gave up 5 bases and V 5 bases, and 12 bases lay outside the gene matches. The CDR3 nucleotides are TGTGCCACCAGCGATCGACTAGCGGGAGATTCCCCTACCGGGGAGCTGTTTTTT. This encodes CATSDRLAGDSPTGELFF.

This clonotype has only a few counts. The chain combines TRBV6-5 with TRBJ2-1; TRBD2 agrees at 8 bases. Germline V gene lookup returns CDR1 MNHEY and CDR2 SVGAGI. The CDR3 has 13 amino acids. V trimming: 2 bases; J trimming: 9 bases; junction bases outside the gene matches: 3. Here the CDR3 DNA reads TGTGCCAGCAGTTACGGGACTAGTTTTGAGCAGTTCTTC. This sequence encodes CASSYGTSFEQFF.

This clonotype was found many times. The CDR3 nucleotides read TGTGCCAGCAGTTTGGCGAACACAGATACGCAGTATTTT. It translates to CASSLANTDTQYF. This chain connects TRBV27 to TRBJ2-3; D is undetermined. The germline gives CDR1 MNHEY, CDR2 SMNVEV (reference sequence). This CDR3 spans 13 amino acids. Trimming removed 3 bases from V and 2 bases from J, with 6 bases in between.

This clonotype was observed a few times. The chain carries TRBV29-1 and TRBJ1-5; 9 bases are shared with TRBD1. This CDR3 is built from 13 residues. Trimming at V came to 6 bases and at J to 4 bases, leaving 4 bases not matched to a gene. The germline V gene encodes CDR1 SQVTM and CDR2 ANQGSEA. The CDR3, as DNA: TGCAGCGTCGGGACAGGGTGGAATCAGCCCCAGCATTTT. It yields the protein CSVGTGWNQPQHF.

The chain is built from TRBV29-1 and TRBJ1-1, with 8 bases lining up with TRBD1. Unmatched junction bases numbered 3, after V lost 2 bases and J lost 1 base. CDR1 is SQVTM, CDR2 ANQGSEA, per germline. The length of the CDR3 is 14 residues. In DNA, the CDR3 is TGCAGCGTTGAACGAGGACAGGGGAACACTGAAGCTTTCTTT. Its protein is CSVERGQGNTEAFF.

The chain uses TRBV29-1 and TRBJ1-4; D is unresolved. The CDR3 spans 13 residues. CDR1 is SQVTM, CDR2 ANQGSEA, per germline. V lost 4 bases, J lost 5 bases, and 11 bases lay in between. The CDR3 is CSVGSLSNEKLFF. The CDR3 DNA follows: TGCAGCGTTGGCTCTCTGTCGAATGAAAAACTGTTTTTT.

The chain has TRBV6-2 or TRBV6-3 and TRBJ2-7, with D unclear. The CDR3 is made up of 15 amino acids. Germline CDR1 reads MNHEY; CDR2 reads SVGEGT. Trimming took 5 bases from V and 2 from J, leaving 16 bases between them. CDR3 nucleotide sequence: TGTGCCAGCAGTCCTGACTCCCACCCTGCCTACGAGCAGTACTTC. It specifies CASSPDSHPAYEQYF.

This clonotype was found a few times. The chain is built from TRBV6-5 and TRBJ2-3; D is tentatively TRBD1 or TRBD2 (6 bases each). The CDR3 is 15 residues long. Germline CDR1 and CDR2: MNHEY and SVGAGI. Trimming took off 4 bases at V and 2 bases at J, with 13 bases between the two ends. In DNA, the CDR3 is TGTGCCAGCAGTTTCCAGAGGGGGGTCACAGATACGCAGTATTTT. Translating it yields CASSFQRGVTDTQYF.

The genes are TRBV18 and TRBJ2-3, with TRBD2 matching over 14 bases. The CDR3 has 17 amino acids. V shed 4 bases and J 2 bases; nucleotides not matched to a gene: 5. Germline lookup yields CDR1 KGHSH and CDR2 LQKENI. The CDR3 protein is CASSLTSGRGFTDTQYF. The CDR3 nucleotides are TGTGCCAGCTCACTGACTAGCGGGAGGGGATTCACAGATACGCAGTATTTT. Drawing the rest from reference TRBV18 and TRBJ2-3, the complete variable domain is NAGVMQNPRHLVRRRGQEARLRCSPMKGHSHVYWYRQLPEEGLKFMVYLQKENIIDESGMPKERFSAEFPKEGPSILRIQQVVRGDSAAYFCASSLTSGRGFTDTQYFGPGTRLTVL.

The chain joins TRBV12-3 or TRBV12-4 to TRBJ2-2; D is undetermined. Trimming stripped 9 bases from V and 5 bases from J, with 7 bases between. The CDR3 is made up of 11 amino acids. The chain's CDR3 is CASQLTGELFF. CDR3 coding DNA: TGTGCCAGTCAGCTTACCGGGGAGCTGTTTTTT.

This clonotype was recorded a few times. V usage is TRBV18 and J usage is TRBJ2-1, with D unclear. Per germline, CDR1 KGHSH and CDR2 LQKENI. There are 15 residues in the CDR3. Deletions cut 3 bases from V and 3 bases from J, with 12 bases between. CDR3 sequence: CASSPSQSGYNEQFF. CDR3 in DNA: TGTGCCAGCTCACCGTCCCAATCGGGCTACAATGAGCAGTTCTTC.